This paragraph reports one T cell receptor (beta chain). No antigen is known for it. The source of the sample is a study of T cells after posttransplantation cyclophosphamide. Study findings and constraints: Tissue-infiltrating T cells from skin or gut overlapped little with blood T cells. Recipient CMV seropositivity and CMV reactivation strongly tracked TRB clonality.

This table comes from immunoSEQ multiplex PCR, and its TCRdb copy is limited to in-frame clones, with some not included. The data hold about 18,000 clones, with over 65% observed a single time. The CDR3 spans 14 residues. Germline V lookup: CDR1 SGHDN, CDR2 FVKESK. Trimming cost V 1 base and J 1 base, with 8 bases left between them. This TCR was recovered from a man aged 25 to 40 in good health and a related stem cell transplant donor. The material sequenced was memory CD4+ T cells sorted from blood. The rearrangement links TRBV14 to TRBJ2-7, with D uncertain. CDR3 residues: CASSQGLLSYEQYF. Here the CDR3 DNA reads TGTGCCAGCAGCCAAGGACTGCTATCCTACGAGCAGTACTTC.